This TCR beta chain is drawn from a study of early T cells in non-severe SARS-CoV-2 infection. For the study at large: It was bulk RNA from unsorted whole blood that was sequenced, and the chains were unpaired.

This clonotype was observed a few times. The antigen is not known. Individual cDNA molecules were tagged with unique molecular identifiers. TCRdb analysed the 5' RACE reads with MiXCR anew, one entry per CDR3 protein. The table shows some 66,000 distinct CDR3 sequences, with under 15% occurring only once. CDR1 MGHRA and CDR2 YSYEKL come from the germline V gene. With 3 bases removed from V and 0 bases from J, the gap between germline ends came to 11 bases. The CDR3 covers 15 residues. General study points: Missing private and CD4 specificities, VDJdb matching favored anti-spike CD8 responses.

This receptor was identified in an adult who was a healthcare worker with PCR-confirmed SARS-CoV-2 infection or an uninfected control (not recorded which). The material sequenced was whole blood. The rearrangement uses TRBV4-1 and TRBJ1-1; a possible D gene is TRBD1 (5 bases). CDR3 sequence (DNA): TGCGCCAGCAGCCATACAGGCTTCGTGAACACTGAAGCTTTCTTT. The encoded protein is CASSHTGFVNTEAFF.